This T cell receptor beta chain derives from a study of T-cell reconstitution after alpha-beta-depleted transplantation in children. Germline-derived CDR1 and CDR2 are SGHTA and FQGNSA. CDR3 length: 16 amino acids. V was pared by 4 bases and J by 2 bases, with 18 bases between. Unique molecular identifiers were incorporated during preparation of the TCRbeta library. TCRdb re-derived calls from the PCR reads in MiXCR, one entry per CDR3 protein. The sample contains under 140,000 distinct CDR3 sequences, 10% to 13% of which appear only once. This clonotype has just one count. This chain uses TRBV7-2 with TRBJ2-7; D is uncertain. The clonotype originates from a human donor who donated a stem cell graft to a child with acute lymphoblastic leukemia. The material sequenced was PBMCs from the stem cell graft donor, taken from the stem cell graft. In nucleotides, the CDR3 is TGTGCCAGCAGCTCAAGATTCGGAAAGATTCCCTACGAGCAGTACTTC. Its translation is CASSSRFGKIPYEQYF.